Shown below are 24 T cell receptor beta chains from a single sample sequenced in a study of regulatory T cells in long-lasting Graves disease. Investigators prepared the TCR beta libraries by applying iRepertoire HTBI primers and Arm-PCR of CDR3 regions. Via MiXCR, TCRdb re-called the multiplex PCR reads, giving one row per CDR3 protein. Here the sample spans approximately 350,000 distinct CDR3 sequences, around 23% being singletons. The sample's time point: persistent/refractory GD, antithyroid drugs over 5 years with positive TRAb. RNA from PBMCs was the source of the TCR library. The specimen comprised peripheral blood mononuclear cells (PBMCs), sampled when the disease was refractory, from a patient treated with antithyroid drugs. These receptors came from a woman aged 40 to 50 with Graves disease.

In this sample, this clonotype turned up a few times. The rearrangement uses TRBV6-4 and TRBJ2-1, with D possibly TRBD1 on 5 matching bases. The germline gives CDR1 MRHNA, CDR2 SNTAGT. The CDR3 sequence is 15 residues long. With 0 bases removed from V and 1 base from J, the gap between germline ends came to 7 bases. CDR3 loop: CASSDSGASYNEQFF. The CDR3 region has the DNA TGTGCCAGCAGTGACTCAGGGGCGTCCTACAATGAGCAGTTCTTC.

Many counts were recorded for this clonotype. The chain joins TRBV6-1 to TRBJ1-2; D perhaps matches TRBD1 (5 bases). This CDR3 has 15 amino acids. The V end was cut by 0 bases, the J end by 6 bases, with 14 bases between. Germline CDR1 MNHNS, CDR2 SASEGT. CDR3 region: CASSEAHADTHGYTF. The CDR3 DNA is TGTGCCAGCAGTGAAGCGCATGCGGACACCCATGGCTACACCTTC.

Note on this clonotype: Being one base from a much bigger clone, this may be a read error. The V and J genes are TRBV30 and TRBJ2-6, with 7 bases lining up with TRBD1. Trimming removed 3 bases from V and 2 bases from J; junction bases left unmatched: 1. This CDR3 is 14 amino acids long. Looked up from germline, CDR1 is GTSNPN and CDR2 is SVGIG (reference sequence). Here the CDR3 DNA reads TGTGCCTGGAGCACAGGGGCTGGGGCCAACGTCCTGACTTTC. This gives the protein CAWSTGAGANVLTF.

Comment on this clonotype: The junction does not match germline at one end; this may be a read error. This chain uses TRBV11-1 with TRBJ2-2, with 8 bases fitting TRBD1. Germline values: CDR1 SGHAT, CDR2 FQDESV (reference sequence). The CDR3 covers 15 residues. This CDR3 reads CASRATGVDTGELLF. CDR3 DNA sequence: TGTGCCAGCAGAGCGACAGGGGTGGACACCGGGGAGCTGCTTTTT.

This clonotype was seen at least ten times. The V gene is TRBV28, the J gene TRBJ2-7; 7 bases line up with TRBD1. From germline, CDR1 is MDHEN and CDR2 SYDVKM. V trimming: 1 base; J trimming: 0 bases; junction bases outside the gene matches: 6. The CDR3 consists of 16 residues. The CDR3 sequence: CASSLSWTGYSYEQYF. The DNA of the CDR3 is TGTGCCAGCAGTTTATCGTGGACAGGTTACTCCTACGAGCAGTACTTC.

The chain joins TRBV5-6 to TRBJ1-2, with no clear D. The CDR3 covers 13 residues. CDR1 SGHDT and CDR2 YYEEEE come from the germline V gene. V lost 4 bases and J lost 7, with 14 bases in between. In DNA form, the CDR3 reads TGTGCCAGCAGCGTGGGAGGGTATATTGGCTACACCTTC. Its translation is CASSVGGYIGYTF. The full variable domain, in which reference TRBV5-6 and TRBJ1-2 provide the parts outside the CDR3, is DAGVTQSPTHLIKTRGQQVTLRCSPKSGHDTVSWYQQALGQGPQFIFQYYEEEERQRGNFPDRFSGHQFPNYSSELNVNALLLGDSALYLCASSVGGYIGYTFGSGTRLTVV.

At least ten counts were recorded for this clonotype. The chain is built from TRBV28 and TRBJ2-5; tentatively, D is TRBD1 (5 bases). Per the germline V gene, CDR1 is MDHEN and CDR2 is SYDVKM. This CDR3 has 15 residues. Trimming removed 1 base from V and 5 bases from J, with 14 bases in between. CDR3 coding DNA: TGTGCCAGCAGTTTATATCGGGCAGGGTACGAGACCCAGTACTTC. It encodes CASSLYRAGYETQYF. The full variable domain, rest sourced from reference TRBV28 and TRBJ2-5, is DVKVTQSSRYLVKRTGEKVFLECVQDMDHENMFWYRQDPGLGLRLIYFSYDVKMKEKGDIPEGYSVSREKKERFSLILESASTNQTSMYLCASSLYRAGYETQYFGPGTRLLVL.

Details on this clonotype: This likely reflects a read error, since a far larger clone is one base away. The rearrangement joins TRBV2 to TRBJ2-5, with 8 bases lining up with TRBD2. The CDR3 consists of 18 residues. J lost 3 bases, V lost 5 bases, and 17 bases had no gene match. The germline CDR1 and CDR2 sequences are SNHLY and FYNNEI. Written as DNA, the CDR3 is TGTGCCAGCAGTCCAATGTTCCTAGCCAGAGCGGGAGAAGAGACCCAGTACTTC. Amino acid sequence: CASSPMFLARAGEETQYF. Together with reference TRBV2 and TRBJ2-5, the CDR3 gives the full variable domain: EPEVTQTPSHQVTQMGQEVILRCVPISNHLYFYWYRQILGQKVEFLVSFYNNEISEKSEIFDDQFSVERPDGSNFTLKIRSTKLEDSAMYFCASSPMFLARAGEETQYFGPGTRLLVL.

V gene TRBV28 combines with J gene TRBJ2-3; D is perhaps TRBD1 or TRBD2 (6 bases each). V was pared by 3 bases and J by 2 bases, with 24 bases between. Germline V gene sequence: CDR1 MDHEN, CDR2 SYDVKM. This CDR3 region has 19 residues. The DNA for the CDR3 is TGTGCCAGCAGTTTTGGTCCGGAGATGCGAGGGGGACTCACAGATACGCAGTATTTT. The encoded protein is CASSFGPEMRGGLTDTQYF.

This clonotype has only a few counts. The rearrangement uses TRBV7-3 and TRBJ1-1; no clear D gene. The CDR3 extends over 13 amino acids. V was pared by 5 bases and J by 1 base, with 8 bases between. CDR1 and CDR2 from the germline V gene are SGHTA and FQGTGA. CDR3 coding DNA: TGTGCCAGCAGCGCCCAGTGGAACACTGAAGCTTTCTTT. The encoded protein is CASSAQWNTEAFF.

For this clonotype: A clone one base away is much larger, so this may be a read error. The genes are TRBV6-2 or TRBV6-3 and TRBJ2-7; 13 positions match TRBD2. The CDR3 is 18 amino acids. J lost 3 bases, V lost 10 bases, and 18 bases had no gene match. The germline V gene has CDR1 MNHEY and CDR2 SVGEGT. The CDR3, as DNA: TGTGCCACCGCTGATTCCCGACTAGCGGGAGGAATCGACTACGAGCAGTACTTC. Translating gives CATADSRLAGGIDYEQYF.

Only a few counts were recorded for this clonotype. The DNA for the CDR3 is TGTGCCAGCAGCTTTGAGGGGATGGGCAATCAGCCCCAGCATTTT. Protein sequence: CASSFEGMGNQPQHF. The J gene is TRBJ1-5, the V gene TRBV4-2, with D possibly being TRBD1 (5 bases). The CDR3 consists of 15 residues. V shed 5 bases and J shed 2 bases, with 13 bases lying between them. In germline, CDR1 is LGHNA, CDR2 YNFKEQ.

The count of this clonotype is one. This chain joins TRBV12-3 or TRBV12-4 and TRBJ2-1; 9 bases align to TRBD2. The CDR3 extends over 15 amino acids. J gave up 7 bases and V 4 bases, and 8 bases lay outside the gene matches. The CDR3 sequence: CASSSHLAGRNEQFF. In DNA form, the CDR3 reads TGTGCCAGCAGTTCCCACCTAGCGGGGCGGAATGAGCAGTTCTTC.

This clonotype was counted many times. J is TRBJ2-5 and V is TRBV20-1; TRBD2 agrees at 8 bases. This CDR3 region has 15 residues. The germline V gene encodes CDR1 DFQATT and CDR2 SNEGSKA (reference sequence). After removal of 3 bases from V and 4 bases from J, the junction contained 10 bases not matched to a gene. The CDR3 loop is CSASGTPSGRETQYF. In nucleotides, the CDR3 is TGCAGTGCTAGTGGTACACCTAGCGGGCGAGAGACCCAGTACTTC.

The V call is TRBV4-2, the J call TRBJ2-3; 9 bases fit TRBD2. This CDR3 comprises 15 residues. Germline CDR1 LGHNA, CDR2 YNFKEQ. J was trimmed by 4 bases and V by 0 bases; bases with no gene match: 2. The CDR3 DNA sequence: TGTGCCAGCAGCCAAGAGCGGGAGGGCCCAGATACGCAGTATTTT. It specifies CASSQEREGPDTQYF.

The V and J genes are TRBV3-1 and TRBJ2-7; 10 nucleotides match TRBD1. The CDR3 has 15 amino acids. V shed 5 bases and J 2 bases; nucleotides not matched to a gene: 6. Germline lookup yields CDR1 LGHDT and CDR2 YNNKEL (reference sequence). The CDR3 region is CASSIRDRGPYEQYF. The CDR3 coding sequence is TGTGCCAGCAGCATTCGGGACAGGGGACCCTACGAGCAGTACTTC.

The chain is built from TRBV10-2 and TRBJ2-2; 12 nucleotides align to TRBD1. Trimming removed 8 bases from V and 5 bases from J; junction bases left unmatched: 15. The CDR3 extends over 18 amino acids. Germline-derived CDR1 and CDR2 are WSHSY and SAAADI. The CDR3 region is CASRERPGQGAGTGELFF. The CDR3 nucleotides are TGCGCCAGCCGAGAACGACCGGGACAGGGGGCTGGTACCGGGGAGCTGTTTTTT.

The CDR3: CAIRRQGYEQYF. The CDR3 DNA reads as TGTGCCATCAGGCGACAGGGATACGAGCAGTACTTC. This sequence joins TRBV10-3 and TRBJ2-7; TRBD1 matches 7 bases. The CDR3 totals 12 residues. The V gene end was trimmed by 6 bases and the J gene end by 4 bases; junction bases not matched to a gene: 3. From germline, CDR1 is ENHRY and CDR2 SYGVKD.

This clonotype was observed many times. DNA for the CDR3: TGTGCCAGCAGTTTAGTAGGGACAGGTTACGAGCAGTACTTC. Amino acid sequence: CASSLVGTGYEQYF. This chain joins TRBV12-3 or TRBV12-4 and TRBJ2-7; 8 nucleotides align to TRBD1. This CDR3 contains 14 residues. With V trimmed by 1 base and J by 4 bases, 3 bases remained unmatched.

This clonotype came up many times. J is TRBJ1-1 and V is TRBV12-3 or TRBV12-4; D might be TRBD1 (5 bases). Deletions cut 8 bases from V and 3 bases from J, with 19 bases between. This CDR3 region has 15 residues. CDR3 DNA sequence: TGTGCCAGCCTTAGCGCCCAGGGCTTGTACACTGAAGCTTTCTTT. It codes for CASLSAQGLYTEAFF.

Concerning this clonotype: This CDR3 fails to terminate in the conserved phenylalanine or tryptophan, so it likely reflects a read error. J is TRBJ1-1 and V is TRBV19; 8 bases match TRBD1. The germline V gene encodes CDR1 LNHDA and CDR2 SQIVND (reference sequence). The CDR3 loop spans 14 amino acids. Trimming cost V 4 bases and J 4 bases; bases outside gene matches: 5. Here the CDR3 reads CASSTRTGSTEAFI. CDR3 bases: TGTGCCAGTAGTACCCGGACAGGGAGCACTGAAGCTTTCATT.

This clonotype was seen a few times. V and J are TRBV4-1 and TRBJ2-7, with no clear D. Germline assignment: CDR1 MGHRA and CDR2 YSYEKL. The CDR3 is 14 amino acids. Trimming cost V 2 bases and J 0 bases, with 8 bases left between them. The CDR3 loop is CASSQLHVSYEQYF. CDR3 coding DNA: TGCGCCAGCAGCCAACTACACGTCTCCTACGAGCAGTACTTC.

The CDR3 sequence is CASSLSVGAGARDIQYF. CDR3 bases: TGTGCCAGCAGCTTAAGTGTTGGGGCGGGAGCGAGGGACATTCAGTACTTC. The chain links TRBV7-3 to TRBJ2-4; 7 nucleotides line up with TRBD2. Losses at the gene ends were 1 base for V and 8 bases for J; bases not matched to a gene: 14. Germline-derived CDR1 and CDR2 are SGHTA and FQGTGA. CDR3 length: 17 residues.

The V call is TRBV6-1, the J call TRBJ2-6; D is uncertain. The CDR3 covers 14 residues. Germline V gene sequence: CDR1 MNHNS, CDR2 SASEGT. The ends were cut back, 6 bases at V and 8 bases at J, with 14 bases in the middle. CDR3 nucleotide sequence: TGTGCCAGCAGCCTCGGCCTGGGAACCAACGTCCTGACTTTC. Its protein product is CASSLGLGTNVLTF.